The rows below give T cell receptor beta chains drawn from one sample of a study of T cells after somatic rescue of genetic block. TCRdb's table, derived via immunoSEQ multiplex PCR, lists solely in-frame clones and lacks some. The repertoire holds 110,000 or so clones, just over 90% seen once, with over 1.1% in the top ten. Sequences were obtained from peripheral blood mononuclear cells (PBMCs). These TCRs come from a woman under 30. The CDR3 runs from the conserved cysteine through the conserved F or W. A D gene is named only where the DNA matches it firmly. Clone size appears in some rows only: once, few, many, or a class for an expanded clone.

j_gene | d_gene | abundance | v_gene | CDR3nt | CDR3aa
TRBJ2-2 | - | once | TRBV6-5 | TGTGCCAGCAGTTCCTTGAGCGCTCCGAGAACCGGGGAGCTGTTTTTT | CASSSLSAPRTGELFF
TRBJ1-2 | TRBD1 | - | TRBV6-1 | TGTGCCAGCAGTCCTGGACAGGGGGTAAATGGCTACACCTTC | CASSPGQGVNGYTF
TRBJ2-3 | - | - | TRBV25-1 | TGTGCCAGCAGTGATGGCGCGTTTGCAGATACGCAGTATTTT | CASSDGAFADTQYF
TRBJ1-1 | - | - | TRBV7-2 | TGTGCCAGCAGCTTAGGTGGTTCTGAAGCTTTCTTT | CASSLGGSEAFF
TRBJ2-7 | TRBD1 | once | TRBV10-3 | TGTGCCATCAGTGAGTCGGGACAGGGCGAGCAGTACTTC | CAISESGQGEQYF
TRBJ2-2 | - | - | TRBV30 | TGTGCCTGGAGTATCGTGAGAGCCAAGAACACCGGGGAGCTGTTTTTT | CAWSIVRAKNTGELFF
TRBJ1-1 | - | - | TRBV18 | TGTGCCAGCTCACCACAGGGGAACACTGAAGCTTTCTTT | CASSPQGNTEAFF
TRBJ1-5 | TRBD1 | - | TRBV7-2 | TGTGCCAGCAGCTTCAGGGGGAGCAATCAGCCCCAGCATTTT | CASSFRGSNQPQHF
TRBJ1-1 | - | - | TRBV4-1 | TGCGCCAGCAGCCAAGGAGGTGAAGCTTTCTTT | CASSQGGEAFF
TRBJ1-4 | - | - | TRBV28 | TGTGCCAGCAGTTTACAGGGCCGCTCTACTAATGAAAAACTGTTTTTT | CASSLQGRSTNEKLFF
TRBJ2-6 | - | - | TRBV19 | TGTGCCAGTAGTCTCCAAGGACAGACCTCTGGGGCCAACGTCCTGACTTTC | CASSLQGQTSGANVLTF
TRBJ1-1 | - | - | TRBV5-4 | TGTGCCAGCAGCTTGCAGGGATCGACTGAAGCTTTCTTT | CASSLQGSTEAFF
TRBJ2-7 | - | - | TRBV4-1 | TGCGCCAGCAGCCAAGATTTAGGGCAGGGGAGCGGCCCCTACGAGCAGTACTTC | CASSQDLGQGSGPYEQYF
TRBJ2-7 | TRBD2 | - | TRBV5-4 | TGTGCCAGCAGCTTGGGGCTAGCGGGGGTCCAAGGCGAGCAGTACTTC | CASSLGLAGVQGEQYF
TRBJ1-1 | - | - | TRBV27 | TGTGCCAGCAACCCTAGGGGTCGAACTGAAGCTTTCTTT | CASNPRGRTEAFF
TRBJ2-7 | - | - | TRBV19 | TGTGCCAGTAGTCCCGGGACTGCCTACGAGCAGTACTTC | CASSPGTAYEQYF
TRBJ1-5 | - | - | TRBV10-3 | TGTGCCATCAGTGAGTTCTCGACAGTGCGGCATCAGCCCCAGCATTTT | CAISEFSTVRHQPQHF
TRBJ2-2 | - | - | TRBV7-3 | TGTGCCAGCAGCAGAGGACAGCCAAACACCGGGGAGCTGTTTTTT | CASSRGQPNTGELFF